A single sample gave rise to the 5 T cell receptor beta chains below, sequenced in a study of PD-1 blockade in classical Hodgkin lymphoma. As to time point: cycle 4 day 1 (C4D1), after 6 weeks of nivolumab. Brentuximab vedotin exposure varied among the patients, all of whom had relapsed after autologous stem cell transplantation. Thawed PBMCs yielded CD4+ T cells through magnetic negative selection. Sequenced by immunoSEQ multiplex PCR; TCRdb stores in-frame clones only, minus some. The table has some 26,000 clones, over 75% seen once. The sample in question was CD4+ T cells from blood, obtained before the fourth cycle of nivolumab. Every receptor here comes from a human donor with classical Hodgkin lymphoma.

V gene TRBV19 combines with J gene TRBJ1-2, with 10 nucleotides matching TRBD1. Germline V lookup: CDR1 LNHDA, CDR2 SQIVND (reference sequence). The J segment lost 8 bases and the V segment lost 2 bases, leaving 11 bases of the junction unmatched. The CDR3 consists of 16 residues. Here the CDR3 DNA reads TGTGCCAGTAGTATAACGTCTTCGGGGACAGGGGTGGGCTACACCTTC. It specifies CASSITSSGTGVGYTF.

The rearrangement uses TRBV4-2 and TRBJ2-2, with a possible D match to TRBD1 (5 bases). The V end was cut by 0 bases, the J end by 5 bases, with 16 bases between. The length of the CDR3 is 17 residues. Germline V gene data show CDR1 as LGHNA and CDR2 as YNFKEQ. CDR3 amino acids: CASSQDLRDRGTGELFF. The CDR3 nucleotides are TGTGCCAGCAGCCAAGACCTCAGAGACAGAGGTACCGGGGAGCTGTTTTTT.

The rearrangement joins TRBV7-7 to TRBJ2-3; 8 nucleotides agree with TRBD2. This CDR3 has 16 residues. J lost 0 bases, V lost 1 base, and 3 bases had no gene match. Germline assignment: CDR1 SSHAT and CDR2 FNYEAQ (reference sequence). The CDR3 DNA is TGTGCCAGCAGCTTAGGCGGGGGGCTAAGCACAGATACGCAGTATTTT. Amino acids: CASSLGGGLSTDTQYF.

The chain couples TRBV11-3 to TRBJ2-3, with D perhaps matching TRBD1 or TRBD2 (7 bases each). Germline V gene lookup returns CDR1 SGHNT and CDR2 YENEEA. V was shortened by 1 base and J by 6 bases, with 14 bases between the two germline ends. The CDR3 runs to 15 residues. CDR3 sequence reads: CASSLGEGATDTQYF. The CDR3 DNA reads TGTGCCAGCAGCTTAGGGGAGGGGGCGACGGATACGCAGTATTTT.

This CDR3 is CASSFSLAGGTNEQFF. The CDR3 DNA reads as TGCGCCAGCAGCTTTTCGTTAGCGGGGGGAACCAATGAGCAGTTCTTC. The rearrangement joins TRBV5-1 to TRBJ2-1, with 10 bases aligning to TRBD2. The germline V gene has CDR1 SGHRS and CDR2 YFSETQ. This CDR3 has 16 amino acids. The V gene end was trimmed by 2 bases and the J gene end by 6 bases; junction bases not matched to a gene: 8.